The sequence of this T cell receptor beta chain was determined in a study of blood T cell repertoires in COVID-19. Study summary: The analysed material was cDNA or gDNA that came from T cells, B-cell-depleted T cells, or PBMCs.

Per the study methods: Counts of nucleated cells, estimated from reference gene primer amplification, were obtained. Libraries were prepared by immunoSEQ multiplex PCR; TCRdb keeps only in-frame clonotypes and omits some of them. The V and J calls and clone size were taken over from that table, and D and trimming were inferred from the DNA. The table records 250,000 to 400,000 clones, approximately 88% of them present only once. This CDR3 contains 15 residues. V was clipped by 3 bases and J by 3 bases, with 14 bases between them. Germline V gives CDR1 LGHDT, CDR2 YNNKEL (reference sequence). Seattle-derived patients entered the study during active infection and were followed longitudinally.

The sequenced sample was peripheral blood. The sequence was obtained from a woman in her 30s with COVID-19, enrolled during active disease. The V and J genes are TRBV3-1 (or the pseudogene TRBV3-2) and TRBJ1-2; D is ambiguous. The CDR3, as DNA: TGTGCCAGCAGCCAGACGTGGTCCGGAGACTATGGCTACACCTTC. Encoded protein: CASSQTWSGDYGYTF.